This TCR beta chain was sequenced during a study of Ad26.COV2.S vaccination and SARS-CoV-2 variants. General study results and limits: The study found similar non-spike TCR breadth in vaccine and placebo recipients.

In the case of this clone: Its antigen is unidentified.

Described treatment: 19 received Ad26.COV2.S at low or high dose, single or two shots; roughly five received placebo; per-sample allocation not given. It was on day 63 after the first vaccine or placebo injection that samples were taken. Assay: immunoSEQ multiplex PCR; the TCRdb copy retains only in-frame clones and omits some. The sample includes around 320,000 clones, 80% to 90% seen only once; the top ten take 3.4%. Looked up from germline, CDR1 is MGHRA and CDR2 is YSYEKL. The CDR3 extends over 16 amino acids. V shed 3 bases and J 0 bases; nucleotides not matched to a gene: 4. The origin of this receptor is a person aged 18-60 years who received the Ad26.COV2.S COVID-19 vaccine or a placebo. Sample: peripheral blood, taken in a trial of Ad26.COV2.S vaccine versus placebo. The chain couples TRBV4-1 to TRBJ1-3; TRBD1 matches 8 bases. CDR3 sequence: CASSHLTGGSGNTIYF. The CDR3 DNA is TGCGCCAGCAGCCACCTAACAGGGGGCTCTGGAAACACCATATATTTT.